The 26 T cell receptor beta chains listed next were all sequenced from one sample in a study of blood T cell repertoires in COVID-19. TCRdb's copy holds only in-frame clones and misses some; the assay was immunoSEQ multiplex PCR. The table shows about 100,000 clones, with 65% to 90% occurring only once. Sequencing input: peripheral blood. The receptors shown here come from a man aged 80 or over with acute or convalescent COVID-19.

The V and J genes are TRBV5-6 and TRBJ1-2, with 11 positions matching TRBD1. Per germline, CDR1 SGHDT and CDR2 YYEEEE. V gave up 2 bases and J gave up 6 bases; unmatched junction bases: 9. CDR3 length: 16 amino acids. The CDR3 DNA follows: TGTGCCAGCAGCTTTATCGGACAGGGGGCGAAGAATGGCTACACCTTC. Protein: CASSFIGQGAKNGYTF.

The CDR3 here is CASSSTGADYGYTF. In DNA form, the CDR3 reads TGTGCCAGCAGCTCAACTGGGGCGGACTATGGCTACACCTTC. The chain is built from TRBV21-1 and TRBJ1-2; the DNA was not used to check the table's D call, TRBD1. TRBV21-1 is a listed pseudogene. The CDR3 is 14 residues long.

The V call is TRBV11-1, the J call TRBJ2-1; 9 nucleotides align to TRBD2. Germline loops: CDR1 SGHAT, CDR2 FQDESV (reference sequence). V lost 1 base, J lost 4 bases, and 2 bases stayed unmatched. There are 15 residues in the CDR3. The CDR3 bases are TGTGCCAGCAGCTTAGTAGCGGGAGAGTACAATGAGCAGTTCTTC. This codes for CASSLVAGEYNEQFF.

The chain has TRBV12-3 or TRBV12-4 and TRBJ1-1; D not certain. CDR3 length equals 11 residues. Trimming shortened V by 7 bases and J by 9 bases, and 12 bases separated the two germline ends. CDR3 in amino acids: CASTFYTKAFF. CDR3 DNA sequence: TGTGCCAGCACCTTCTATACCAAAGCTTTCTTT.

The genes are TRBV6-5 and TRBJ2-2; D unresolved. The length of the CDR3 is 13 residues. Trimming took off 6 bases at V and 7 bases at J, with 12 bases between the two ends. The germline V gene encodes CDR1 MNHEY and CDR2 SVGAGI. CDR3 residues: CASRPTGGGELFF. The CDR3 bases are TGTGCCAGCAGACCCACTGGCGGCGGGGAGCTGTTTTTT.

The rearrangement links TRBV9 to TRBJ2-2; 7 bases are shared with TRBD1. The length of the CDR3 is 17 residues. Germline CDR1 SGDLS, CDR2 YYNGEE. V lost 0 bases, J lost 5 bases, and 10 bases stayed unmatched. The CDR3 region has the DNA TGTGCCAGCAGCGTAGCAGGGGGTGTTTCGCAAACCGGGGAGCTGTTTTTT. This gives the protein CASSVAGGVSQTGELFF.

Concerning this clone itself: Other DNA variants within this sample encode the same CDR3. This chain joins TRBV9 and TRBJ2-1; D not certain. Trimming took 2 bases from V and 0 from J, leaving 6 bases between them. CDR1 and CDR2 (germline): SGDLS, YYNGEE. This CDR3 has 14 residues. CDR3 bases: TGTGCCAGCAGCGTTTCTAGCTCCTACAATGAGCAGTTCTTC. This translates into CASSVSSSYNEQFF.

The CDR3 region is CASSLGTDNEQFF. The CDR3 DNA reads TGTGCCAGCAGCTTAGGGACAGACAATGAGCAGTTCTTC. The gene calls are TRBV11-1 and TRBJ2-1; TRBD1 might be the D (6 bases). In germline, CDR1 is SGHAT, CDR2 FQDESV (reference sequence). The CDR3 spans 13 residues. The V gene lost 1 base and the J gene lost 5 bases, with 6 bases spanning the gap.

The sample holds a few counts of this clone. The chain carries TRBV4-2 and TRBJ1-2, with D possibly matching TRBD1 (6 bases). The germline gives CDR1 LGHNA, CDR2 YNFKEQ. Trimming left V 3 bases short and J 4 bases short, with 15 bases between. The length of the CDR3 is 15 residues. CDR3 sequence reads: CASSQAGELPYGYTF. As DNA, the CDR3 is TGTGCCAGCAGCCAGGCAGGGGAATTGCCCTATGGCTACACCTTC.

The rearrangement uses TRBV24-1 and TRBJ2-5; the D gene is possibly TRBD1 (5 bases). The germline gives CDR1 KGHDR, CDR2 SFDVKD. V dropped 1 base and J dropped 5 bases, with 19 bases sitting between them. CDR3 length equals 17 residues. The CDR3 loop reads CATSDFLGANGPETQYF. CDR3 DNA: TGTGCCACCAGTGATTTTTTAGGGGCCAACGGGCCGGAGACCCAGTACTTC.

The chain carries TRBV5-5 and TRBJ2-2; TRBD1 is a possible D gene (6 bases). CDR1 and CDR2 from the germline V gene are SGHKS and YYEKEE (reference sequence). Trimming pared 4 bases from V and 0 bases from J, leaving 13 bases between. CDR3 size: 16 residues. CDR3 nucleotide sequence: TGTGCCAGCAGCCGTGAAGGGGGTGCGAACACCGGGGAGCTGTTTTTT. It codes for CASSREGGANTGELFF.

The V call is TRBV28, the J call TRBJ2-7; possible D gene TRBD1, 6 bases. The CDR3 covers 13 residues. V dropped 10 bases and J dropped 2 bases, with 15 bases sitting between them. The V gene's germline CDR1 is MDHEN and CDR2 SYDVKM. This chain's CDR3 is CATQTTGTYEQYF. The CDR3 nucleotides are TGTGCCACCCAGACGACAGGAACCTACGAGCAGTACTTC.

V and J are TRBV2 and TRBJ2-7; 7 bases agree with TRBD1. V gave up 6 bases and J gave up 0 bases; unmatched junction bases: 5. In germline, CDR1 is SNHLY, CDR2 FYNNEI. The CDR3 covers 14 residues. CDR3 loop: CASSARQGSYEQYF. The CDR3 DNA is TGTGCCAGCAGCGCCCGACAGGGCTCCTACGAGCAGTACTTC.

The rearrangement links TRBV27 to TRBJ1-2; the match to TRBD1 covers 7 bases. This CDR3 has 13 residues. The germline gives CDR1 MNHEY, CDR2 SMNVEV (reference sequence). After removal of 3 bases from V and 5 bases from J, the junction contained 3 bases not matched to a gene. In nucleotides, the CDR3 is TGTGCCAGCAGTTTGACAGGGCGGTATGGCTACACCTTC. Translating gives CASSLTGRYGYTF.

The rearrangement joins TRBV11-2 to TRBJ2-3, with D tentatively TRBD1 (6 bases). V was shortened by 6 bases and J by 5 bases, with 15 bases between the two germline ends. This CDR3 is 14 amino acids long. Germline V lookup: CDR1 SGHAT, CDR2 FQNNGV. The CDR3 DNA is TGTGCCAGCAGAACAGGGTCGTGGGGAGATACGCAGTATTTT. This sequence encodes CASRTGSWGDTQYF.

This chain joins TRBV7-2 and TRBJ2-7, with 9 bases aligning to TRBD2. Germline V gene sequence: CDR1 SGHTA, CDR2 FQGNSA. The trim removed 3 bases at V and 0 bases at J, leaving 9 bases unmatched. The CDR3 sequence is 17 residues long. CDR3: CASSFPRAGGVSYEQYF. CDR3 nucleotides: TGTGCCAGCAGCTTCCCCCGAGCGGGAGGCGTCTCCTACGAGCAGTACTTC.

J is TRBJ2-7 and V is TRBV12-3 or TRBV12-4, with unresolved D. This CDR3 is built from 11 residues. Deletions cut 5 bases from V and 5 bases from J, with 7 bases between. The CDR3 sequence is CASSLSNEQYF. CDR3 DNA sequence: TGTGCCAGCAGTCTTAGCAACGAGCAGTACTTC.

This clone was found once. The CDR3 sequence: CASSQAQGVTTNEKLFF. In nucleotides, the CDR3 is TGCGCCAGCAGCCAAGCACAGGGGGTAACAACTAATGAAAAACTGTTTTTT. The V and J genes are TRBV4-1 and TRBJ1-4; 8 bases fit TRBD1. The V gene end was trimmed by 1 base and the J gene end by 0 bases; junction bases not matched to a gene: 4. Germline V lookup: CDR1 MGHRA, CDR2 YSYEKL. This CDR3 spans 17 amino acids.

The chain couples TRBV27 to TRBJ2-7, with 11 bases that match TRBD1. Germline CDR1 reads MNHEY; CDR2 reads SMNVEV (reference sequence). V trimming: 6 bases; J trimming: 2 bases; junction bases outside the gene matches: 15. The CDR3 length is 18 residues. CDR3 bases: TGTGCCAGCAGCGCGGACAGGGGGCCCGATAGGCTGGCCTACGAGCAGTACTTC. It yields the protein CASSADRGPDRLAYEQYF.

This clone was seen just once. The chain is built from TRBV18 and TRBJ1-5; 8 nucleotides match TRBD1. The CDR3 extends over 14 amino acids. In germline, CDR1 is KGHSH, CDR2 LQKENI. V dropped 5 bases and J dropped 2; count of bases not matched to a gene: 2. The CDR3, as DNA: TGTGCCAGCTCAGGGACAGGCGGCAATCAGCCCCAGCATTTT. This translates into CASSGTGGNQPQHF.

This clone was observed a single time. The chain joins TRBV21-1 to TRBJ2-7; the table names TRBD2, a call not compared with the DNA. TRBV21-1 corresponds to a pseudogene. The CDR3 contains 16 residues. The CDR3 DNA follows: TGTGCCAGCAGCACCGGGACTAGCGGGGACTCCTACGAGCAGTACTTC. Encoded protein: CASSTGTSGDSYEQYF.

The rearrangement joins TRBV3-1 (or the pseudogene TRBV3-2) to TRBJ2-1; possibly TRBD2 for D (6 bases). Germline assignment: CDR1 LGHDT and CDR2 YNNKEL (reference sequence). The CDR3 has 20 amino acids. V gave up 2 bases and J gave up 5 bases, with 28 bases separating them. This CDR3 reads CASSQLNSGELSPTNNEQFF. CDR3 DNA: TGTGCCAGCAGCCAACTTAATTCGGGGGAACTCTCCCCAACAAACAATGAGCAGTTCTTC.

The chain uses TRBV4-2 and TRBJ2-2; TRBD2 matches at 7 bases. Germline V gives CDR1 LGHNA, CDR2 YNFKEQ. The CDR3 consists of 17 residues. The V gene end was trimmed by 0 bases and the J gene end by 4 bases; junction bases not matched to a gene: 8. CDR3 sequence (DNA): TGTGCCAGCAGCCAAGAGGGCGGGAGAGGTGGCACCGGGGAGCTGTTTTTT. Translating gives CASSQEGGRGGTGELFF.

The rearrangement links TRBV27 to TRBJ1-4; D is perhaps TRBD1 (5 bases). The CDR3 is 14 residues long. Germline CDR1 MNHEY, CDR2 SMNVEV (reference sequence). V lost 6 bases and J lost 7, with 15 bases in between. The CDR3 DNA sequence: TGTGCCAGCAGCGTCGGGGGTGGAGGTGAAAAACTGTTTTTT. It translates to CASSVGGGGEKLFF.

This clone was counted once. The chain is built from TRBV6-6 and TRBJ2-2; 7 bases align to TRBD1. The CDR3 contains 14 residues. V lost 6 bases to trimming and J lost 2 bases; unmatched junction nucleotides: 3. CDR1 MNHNY and CDR2 SVGAGI come from the germline V gene (reference sequence). The CDR3 nucleotides are TGTGCCAGCAGCGGACAGGTCAACACCGGGGAGCTGTTTTTT. It specifies CASSGQVNTGELFF.

The V and J genes are TRBV19 and TRBJ2-1, with 10 bases fitting TRBD2. From germline, CDR1 is LNHDA and CDR2 SQIVND (reference sequence). This CDR3 region has 16 residues. After removal of 6 bases from V and 4 bases from J, the junction contained 9 bases not matched to a gene. The CDR3 DNA follows: TGTGCCAGTAGCCCATCAGATAGCGGGAGGTACAATGAGCAGTTCTTC. It translates to CASSPSDSGRYNEQFF.